These 29 T cell receptor beta chains share one sample of origin, sequenced in a study of graft-versus-host responses after intestinal transplantation. The plating included roughly 200,000 irradiated, violet-dye-labeled stimulator cells together with roughly 200,000 CFSE-labeled responder cells. The method was immunoSEQ multiplex PCR; TCRdb's version includes in-frame clones alone and lacks a portion of them. The table has 10,000 to 15,000 clones, about a third seen once. The sequencing used alloreactive CD8+ T cells from a mixed lymphocyte reaction culture, collected before intestinal transplant. The subset here: CFSE-low proliferating T cells sorted from roughly six-day pre-transplant mixed lymphocyte reaction (GvH or HvG direction). These receptors were taken from a human patient who received an intestinal transplant.

This clone was observed a few times. The DNA for the CDR3 is TGTGCCATCAGTGAGTTGCCGGTGGGCACAGATACGCAGTATTTT. Translation: CAISELPVGTDTQYF. V gene TRBV10-3 combines with J gene TRBJ2-3; D is uncertain. Germline-derived CDR1 and CDR2 are ENHRY and SYGVKD. The CDR3 extends over 15 amino acids. The V end was cut by 1 base, the J end by 1 base, with 9 bases between.

This clone was observed a few times. Within the sample, other DNA sequences also encode this same CDR3. The chain recombines TRBV5-1 with TRBJ1-1; no clear D. The CDR3 totals 13 residues. CDR1 and CDR2 from the germline V gene are SGHRS and YFSETQ. The V and J ends lost 0 bases and 2 bases respectively, with 5 bases between them. CDR3 nucleotide sequence: TGCGCCAGCAGCTTGGGAGGAAACACTGAAGCTTTCTTT. This encodes CASSLGGNTEAFF. The variable domain in full, with the rest retrieved from reference TRBV5-1 and TRBJ1-1, is KAGVTQTPRYLIKTRGQQVTLSCSPISGHRSVSWYQQTPGQGLQFLFEYFSETQRNKGNFPGRFSGRQFSNSRSEMNVSTLELGDSALYLCASSLGGNTEAFFGQGTRLTVV.

This clone was seen more than once but under ten times. The chain joins TRBV4-1 to TRBJ2-1; 11 nucleotides align to TRBD2. Trimming removed 5 bases from V and 4 bases from J; junction bases left unmatched: 4. Germline V gives CDR1 MGHRA, CDR2 YSYEKL. The CDR3 length is 15 residues. CDR3 sequence reads: CASSEGLAVYNEQFF. The DNA for the CDR3 is TGCGCCAGCAGCGAGGGACTAGCGGTTTACAATGAGCAGTTCTTC.

This clone was detected a few times. CDR3 loop: CASSGGEEKLFF. The CDR3 coding sequence is TGCGCCAGCAGCGGGGGAGAGGAAAAACTGTTTTTT. The rearrangement links TRBV5-1 to TRBJ1-4; possible D gene TRBD1, 5 bases. CDR3 length: 12 amino acids. Germline V lookup: CDR1 SGHRS, CDR2 YFSETQ. The V gene lost 4 bases and the J gene lost 8 bases, with 9 bases spanning the gap.

This clone was detected only a few times. The CDR3 region has the DNA TGTGCCAGCAGCTCGACTGGGGATACGCAGTATTTT. Translated, it gives CASSSTGDTQYF. The chain couples TRBV7-8 to TRBJ2-3; D unresolved. V dropped 4 bases and J dropped 6 bases, with 8 bases sitting between them. Germline-derived CDR1 and CDR2 are SGHVS and FQNEAQ. The CDR3 has 12 residues.

In its sample, this clone was seen once. This chain joins TRBV11-2 and TRBJ2-1, with 10 bases lining up with TRBD2. Germline CDR1 is SGHAT and CDR2 is FQNNGV. The CDR3 covers 18 residues. Trimming at V came to 4 bases and at J to 8 bases, leaving 17 bases not matched to a gene. CDR3 sequence: CASSSPTSGTLVLDEQFF. In DNA form, the CDR3 reads TGTGCCAGCAGCTCTCCCACTAGCGGGACCTTGGTATTGGATGAGCAGTTCTTC.

This clone was detected only a few times. The genes are TRBV19 and TRBJ2-7; 8 positions agree with TRBD1. CDR1 is LNHDA and CDR2 is SQIVND in the germline V gene (reference sequence). CDR3 length: 13 amino acids. Losses at the gene ends were 5 bases for V and 3 bases for J; bases not matched to a gene: 3. The CDR3 here is CASSSGGGYEQYF. The CDR3 nucleotides read TGTGCCAGTAGTTCAGGGGGCGGCTACGAGCAGTACTTC. Using reference TRBV19 and TRBJ2-7 for the parts outside the CDR3, the full variable domain is DGGITQSPKYLFRKEGQNVTLSCEQNLNHDAMYWYRQDPGQGLRLIYYSQIVNDFQKGDIAEGYSVSREKKESFPLTVTSAQKNPTAFYLCASSSGGGYEQYFGPGTRLTVT.

This clone showed up just a few times. J is TRBJ2-7 and V is TRBV7-9; perhaps TRBD1 as D (6 bases). CDR1 SEHNR and CDR2 FQNEAQ come from the germline V gene (reference sequence). The CDR3 extends over 16 amino acids. The V end was cut by 1 base, the J end by 3 bases, with 16 bases between. The DNA for the CDR3 is TGTGCCAGCAGCTTAGGGGTCAGGGGCAATGACTACGAGCAGTACTTC. This sequence encodes CASSLGVRGNDYEQYF.

This clone was recorded only once. The rearrangement uses TRBV28 and TRBJ2-7, with a possible D match to TRBD1 (5 bases). CDR3 size: 13 residues. Germline V CDR1 and CDR2: MDHEN, SYDVKM. Trimming left V 3 bases short and J 3 bases short, with 9 bases between. The CDR3 region has the DNA TGTGCCAGCAGTTTGGAGACAGTCTACGAGCAGTACTTC. It translates to CASSLETVYEQYF.

This clone has just a few counts. The J gene is TRBJ1-2, the V gene TRBV5-6; 11 positions match TRBD1. The V segment lost 1 base and the J segment 13 bases; nucleotides outside the gene matches: 12. The V gene's germline CDR1 is SGHDT and CDR2 YYEEEE. The CDR3 extends over 15 amino acids. CDR3 sequence reads: CASSLCCWTGGEFTF. CDR3 coding DNA: TGTGCCAGCAGCTTGTGTTGTTGGACAGGGGGCGAGTTCACCTTC.

The chain carries TRBV19 and TRBJ2-7; the D gene is possibly TRBD2 (6 bases). This CDR3 has 13 amino acids. V lost 1 base to trimming and J lost 5 bases, with 9 bases between them. From germline, CDR1 is LNHDA and CDR2 SQIVND (reference sequence). Here the CDR3 DNA reads TGTGCCAGTAGTATAGCGGGAGTTCACGAGCAGTACTTC. Translation: CASSIAGVHEQYF.

The chain has TRBV20-1 and TRBJ2-5; D remains ambiguous. Trimming cost V 0 bases and J 4 bases, with 0 bases left between them. The V gene's germline CDR1 is DFQATT and CDR2 SNEGSKA (reference sequence). The CDR3 covers 10 residues. The CDR3 DNA reads TGCAGTGCTAGAGAAGAGACCCAGTACTTC. Translated, it gives CSAREETQYF.

V is TRBV2 and J is TRBJ1-5, with TRBD1 matching over 8 bases. Germline lookup yields CDR1 SNHLY and CDR2 FYNNEI. The CDR3 has 16 amino acids. The V and J ends lost 4 bases and 9 bases, in that order; junction bases with no gene match: 14. CDR3 region: CASSGSDRGPLWPQHF. The CDR3 nucleotides read TGTGCCAGCAGTGGGTCAGACAGGGGCCCCCTATGGCCCCAGCATTTT.

This clone showed up just a few times. The genes are TRBV7-2 and TRBJ1-2; D may be TRBD1 (6 bases). Germline V gene lookup returns CDR1 SGHTA and CDR2 FQGNSA. The CDR3 length is 15 residues. Trimming took 2 bases from V and 5 from J, leaving 15 bases between them. CDR3 in DNA: TGTGCCAGCAGCTTAACGGCGGGGGCGCGTTATGGCTACACCTTC. Encoded protein: CASSLTAGARYGYTF.

This clone turned up a few times. J is TRBJ1-1 and V is TRBV5-4; TRBD1 is a possible D gene (5 bases). Germline V lookup: CDR1 SGHNT, CDR2 YYREEE (reference sequence). There are 14 residues in the CDR3. Between the trimmed V and J ends, which lost 3 bases and 5 bases, there was a span of 14 bases. In DNA form, the CDR3 reads TGTGCCAGCAGCTCGGGACTCCCGGGAACTGAAGCTTTCTTT. Translating it yields CASSSGLPGTEAFF.

A few counts support this clone. The chain is built from TRBV13 and TRBJ1-1; 7 bases are a match to TRBD1. V shed 5 bases, J shed 1 base, and the junction held 13 bases outside the gene matches. This CDR3 spans 17 amino acids. Looked up from germline, CDR1 is PRHDT and CDR2 is FYEKMQ (reference sequence). This CDR3 is CASSPSTGVLRNTEAFF. In DNA form, the CDR3 reads TGTGCCAGCAGCCCGAGCACAGGGGTCTTACGGAACACTGAAGCTTTCTTT.

This clone came up a few times. The chain uses TRBV6-5 and TRBJ1-1, with 8 positions matching TRBD1. The CDR3 is 12 residues long. The junction had 3 bases not matched to a gene; V was cut back by 6 bases and J by 6 bases. Germline CDR1 and CDR2: MNHEY and SVGAGI. The CDR3 reads CASSQGAAEAFF. In DNA form, the CDR3 reads TGTGCCAGCAGCCAGGGGGCAGCTGAAGCTTTCTTT.

CDR3 in DNA: TGCGCCAGCAGCCAAGATCGGGCGCTGGCTTACTACGAGCAGTACTTC. Translated: CASSQDRALAYYEQYF. The genes are TRBV4-3 and TRBJ2-7; D call uncertain. The V gene lost 0 bases and the J gene lost 3 bases, with 15 bases spanning the gap. Germline values: CDR1 LGHNA, CDR2 YSLEER. CDR3 length equals 16 residues.

V gene TRBV7-8 combines with J gene TRBJ2-1; 10 bases agree with TRBD2. Losses at the gene ends were 5 bases for V and 0 bases for J; bases not matched to a gene: 10. The CDR3 contains 18 residues. CDR1 SGHVS and CDR2 FQNEAQ come from the germline V gene. The DNA of the CDR3 is TGTGCCAGCAGCCCTAGCGGGAGTTCATTGGCCTCCTACAATGAGCAGTTCTTC. Residues: CASSPSGSSLASYNEQFF. The full variable domain, rest sourced from reference TRBV7-8 and TRBJ2-1, is GAGVSQSPRYKVAKRGQDVALRCDPISGHVSLFWYQQALGQGPEFLTYFQNEAQLDKSGLPSDRFFAERPEGSVSTLKIQRTQQEDSAVYLCASSPSGSSLASYNEQFFGPGTRLTVL.

The chain's CDR3 is CANRPGQPPNTEAFF. Written as DNA, the CDR3 is TGTGCCAACAGGCCGGGACAGCCCCCGAACACTGAAGCTTTCTTT. The J gene is TRBJ1-1, the V gene TRBV2; TRBD1 aligns across 7 bases. The junction had 12 bases not matched to a gene; V was cut back by 10 bases and J by 1 base. The V gene's germline CDR1 is SNHLY and CDR2 FYNNEI. This CDR3 is built from 15 residues.

This clone was counted a few times. The chain has TRBV2 and TRBJ2-1; D unresolved. This CDR3 has 14 residues. Deletions cut 2 bases from V and 6 bases from J, with 11 bases between. The germline V gene has CDR1 SNHLY and CDR2 FYNNEI. The CDR3 is CASSEFTDFNEQFF. The CDR3 coding sequence is TGTGCCAGCAGTGAATTTACAGACTTCAATGAGCAGTTCTTC.

The chain carries TRBV19 and TRBJ2-4, with D possibly being TRBD1 (6 bases). Germline-derived CDR1 and CDR2 are LNHDA and SQIVND (reference sequence). The CDR3 runs to 14 residues. V was trimmed by 6 bases and J by 4 bases, leaving 13 bases between them. The CDR3 protein is CASSLGGPKNIQYF. Written as DNA, the CDR3 is TGTGCCAGTAGCCTAGGGGGTCCAAAAAACATTCAGTACTTC.

The chain employs TRBV6-5 and TRBJ1-5, with D perhaps TRBD1 (5 bases). Between the trimmed V and J ends, which lost 2 bases and 6 bases, there was a span of 14 bases. Germline V lookup: CDR1 MNHEY, CDR2 SVGAGI. This CDR3 has 15 residues. This chain's CDR3 is CASSYRGVLSQPQHF. CDR3 nucleotides: TGTGCCAGCAGTTACCGAGGGGTGTTGAGTCAGCCCCAGCATTTT.

V and J are TRBV4-3 and TRBJ2-7; D is undetermined. The CDR3 consists of 14 residues. Germline CDR1 and CDR2: LGHNA and YSLEER. V was clipped by 2 bases and J by 1 base, with 9 bases between them. This chain's CDR3 is CASSQQWLSYEQYF. CDR3 DNA sequence: TGCGCCAGCAGCCAACAATGGCTATCCTACGAGCAGTACTTC.

The DNA of the CDR3 is TGTGCCAGCAGCCCAGACAGGGGGGGATACAATGAGCAGTTCTTC. Its protein product is CASSPDRGGYNEQFF. The rearrangement joins TRBV7-9 to TRBJ2-1; 9 positions agree with TRBD1. Trimming took 5 bases from V and 4 from J; bases not matched to a gene: 6. CDR3 length: 15 residues. Per germline, CDR1 SEHNR and CDR2 FQNEAQ (reference sequence).

The chain combines TRBV7-9 with TRBJ2-7; D is undetermined. The CDR3 extends over 13 amino acids. The V gene's germline CDR1 is SEHNR and CDR2 FQNEAQ (reference sequence). V lost 5 bases to trimming and J lost 3 bases, with 11 bases between them. The CDR3 region is CASSLGSYYEQYF. In DNA form, the CDR3 reads TGTGCCAGCAGCCTCGGGTCCTACTACGAGCAGTACTTC. The whole variable domain, remainder taken from reference TRBV7-9 and TRBJ2-7, is DTGVSQNPRHKITKRGQNVTFRCDPISEHNRLYWYRQTLGQGPEFLTYFQNEAQLEKSRLLSDRFSAERPKGSFSTLEIQRTEQGDSAMYLCASSLGSYYEQYFGPGTRLTVT.

The chain links TRBV11-1 to TRBJ2-7; 8 bases map to TRBD2. From germline, CDR1 is SGHAT and CDR2 FQDESV (reference sequence). Losses at the gene ends were 2 bases for V and 3 bases for J; bases not matched to a gene: 6. The CDR3 totals 15 residues. The CDR3 sequence: CASSLFPAGDYEQYF. The CDR3 DNA reads TGTGCCAGCAGCTTATTTCCAGCGGGGGACTACGAGCAGTACTTC.

The rearrangement links TRBV5-4 to TRBJ2-1; no clear D. V was trimmed by 10 bases and J by 5 bases, leaving 10 bases between them. This CDR3 has 11 amino acids. CDR1 and CDR2 from the germline V gene are SGHNT and YYREEE (reference sequence). CDR3 region: CAGSRDNEQFF. The CDR3 DNA sequence: TGTGCCGGATCTAGGGACAATGAGCAGTTCTTC.

The rearrangement uses TRBV6-1 and TRBJ2-5; no firm D call. The CDR3 is 14 amino acids. The germline CDR1 and CDR2 sequences are MNHNS and SASEGT. V was trimmed by 6 bases and J by 5 bases, leaving 16 bases between them. The CDR3 reads CASRLAQRAETQYF. The CDR3 bases are TGTGCCAGCAGGCTGGCTCAACGGGCTGAGACCCAGTACTTC.